The source of this TCR beta chain is a study of CD8+CD57+ T cells in acquired aplastic anemia. About the study: Across the sorted CD4+ and CD8+ cells, DNA amounts averaged roughly 3 ug.

Profiles of TCR beta VDJ and CDR3 were generated from a genomic DNA template. TCRdb recomputed calls from the reads with MiXCR, one row per CDR3 protein. This table holds more than 100,000 distinct CDR3 sequences, roughly 40% found once. This clonotype was counted once. Sequencing input: sorted CD4+, CD8+, or CD8+CD57+ T cells (not recorded which) from PBMCs. The receptor's source is a human donor in good health, serving as a control.

The CDR3 DNA sequence: TGTGCCAGCAGCTCGACCCGATTCGAGACCCAGTACTTC. Its protein is CASSSTRFETQYF. The V gene is TRBV7-2, the J gene TRBJ2-5; D is unresolved. The V end was cut by 4 bases, the J end by 5 bases, with 11 bases between. Germline values: CDR1 SGHTA, CDR2 FQGNSA. The CDR3 length is 13 residues. Filled out from reference TRBV7-2 and TRBJ2-5, the complete variable domain reads GAGVSQSPSNKVTEKGKDVELRCDPISGHTALYWYRQSLGQGLEFLIYFQGNSAPDKSGLPSDRFSAERTGGSVSTLTIQRTQQEDSAVYLCASSSTRFETQYFGPGTRLLVL.